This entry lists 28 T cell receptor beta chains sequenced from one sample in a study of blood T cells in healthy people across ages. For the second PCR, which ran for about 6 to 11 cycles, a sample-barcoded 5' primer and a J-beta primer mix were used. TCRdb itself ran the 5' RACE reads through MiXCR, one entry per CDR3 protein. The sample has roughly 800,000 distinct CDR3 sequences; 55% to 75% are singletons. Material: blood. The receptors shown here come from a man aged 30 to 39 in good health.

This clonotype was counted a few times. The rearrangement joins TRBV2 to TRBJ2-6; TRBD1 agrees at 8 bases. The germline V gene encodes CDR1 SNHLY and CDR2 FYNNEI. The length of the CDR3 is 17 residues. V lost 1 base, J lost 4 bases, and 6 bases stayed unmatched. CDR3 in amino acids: CASSEGTGRRGANVLTF. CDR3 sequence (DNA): TGTGCCAGCAGTGAAGGGACAGGGCGTCGGGGGGCCAACGTCCTGACTTTC. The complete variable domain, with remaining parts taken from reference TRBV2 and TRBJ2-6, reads EPEVTQTPSHQVTQMGQEVILRCVPISNHLYFYWYRQILGQKVEFLVSFYNNEISEKSEIFDDQFSVERPDGSNFTLKIRSTKLEDSAMYFCASSEGTGRRGANVLTFGAGSRLTVL.

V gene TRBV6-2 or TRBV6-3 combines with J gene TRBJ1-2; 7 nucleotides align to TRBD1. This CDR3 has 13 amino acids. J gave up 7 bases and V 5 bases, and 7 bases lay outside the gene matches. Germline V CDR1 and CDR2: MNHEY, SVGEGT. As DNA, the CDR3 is TGTGCCAGCAGTACGAGACAGGGATCTGGCTACACCTTC. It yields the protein CASSTRQGSGYTF.

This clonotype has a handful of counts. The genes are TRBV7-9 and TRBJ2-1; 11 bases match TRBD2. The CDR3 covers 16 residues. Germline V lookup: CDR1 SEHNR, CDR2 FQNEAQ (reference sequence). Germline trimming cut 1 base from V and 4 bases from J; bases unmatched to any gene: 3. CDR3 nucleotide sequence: TGTGCCAGCAGCTTAGTGACTAGCGGGGTTTACAATGAGCAGTTCTTC. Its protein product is CASSLVTSGVYNEQFF.

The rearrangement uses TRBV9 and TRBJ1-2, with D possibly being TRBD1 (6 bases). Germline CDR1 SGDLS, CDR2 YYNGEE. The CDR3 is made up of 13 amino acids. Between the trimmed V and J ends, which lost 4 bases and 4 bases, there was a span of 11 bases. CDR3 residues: CASSPQQGYGYTF. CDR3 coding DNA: TGTGCCAGCAGCCCCCAACAGGGCTATGGCTACACCTTC.

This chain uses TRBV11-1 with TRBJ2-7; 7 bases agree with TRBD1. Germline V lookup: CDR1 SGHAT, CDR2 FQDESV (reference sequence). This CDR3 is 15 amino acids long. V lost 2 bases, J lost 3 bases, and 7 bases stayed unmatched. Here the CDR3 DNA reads TGTGCCAGCAGCTTATCGACAGGGCCTGGCTACGAGCAGTACTTC. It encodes CASSLSTGPGYEQYF.

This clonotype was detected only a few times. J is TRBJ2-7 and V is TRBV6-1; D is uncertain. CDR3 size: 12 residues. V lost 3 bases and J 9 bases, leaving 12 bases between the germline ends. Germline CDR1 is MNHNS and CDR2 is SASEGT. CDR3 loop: CASSEGSDGQYF. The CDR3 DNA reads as TGTGCCAGCAGTGAGGGGTCGGACGGGCAGTACTTC.

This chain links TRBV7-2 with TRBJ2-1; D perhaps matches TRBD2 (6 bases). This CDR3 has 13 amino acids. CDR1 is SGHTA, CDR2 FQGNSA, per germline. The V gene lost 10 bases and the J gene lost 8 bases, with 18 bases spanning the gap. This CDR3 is CATVRPPSDEQFF. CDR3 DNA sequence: TGTGCCACCGTCCGACCGCCTAGCGATGAGCAGTTCTTC.

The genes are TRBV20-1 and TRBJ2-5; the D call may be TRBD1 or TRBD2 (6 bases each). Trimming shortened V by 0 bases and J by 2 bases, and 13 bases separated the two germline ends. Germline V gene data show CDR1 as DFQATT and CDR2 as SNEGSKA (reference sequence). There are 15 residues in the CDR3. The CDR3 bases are TGCAGTGCTAGAGAGTGGAGGGGGGTACAAGAGACCCAGTACTTC. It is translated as CSAREWRGVQETQYF.

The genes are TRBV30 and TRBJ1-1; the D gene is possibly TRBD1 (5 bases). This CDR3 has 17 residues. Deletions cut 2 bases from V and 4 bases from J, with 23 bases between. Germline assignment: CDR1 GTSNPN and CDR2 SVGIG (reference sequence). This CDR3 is CAWSRKEWGARGTEAFF. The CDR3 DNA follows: TGTGCCTGGAGTCGTAAGGAGTGGGGAGCTAGGGGCACTGAAGCTTTCTTT.

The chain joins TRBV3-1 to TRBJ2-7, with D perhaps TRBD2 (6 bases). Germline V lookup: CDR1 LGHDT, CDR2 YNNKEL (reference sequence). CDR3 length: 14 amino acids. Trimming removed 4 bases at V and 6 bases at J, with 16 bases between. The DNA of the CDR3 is TGTGCCAGCAGCCCACGGGACTTTCTGGGCGAGCAGTACTTC. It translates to CASSPRDFLGEQYF.

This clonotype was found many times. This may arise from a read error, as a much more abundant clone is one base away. CDR3 in amino acids: CASSLGGRSYNEQYF. CDR3 sequence (DNA): TGTGCCAGCAGCTTAGGGGGCCGCTCCTACAATGAGCAGTACTTC. This rearrangement joins TRBV7-9 to TRBJ2-1, with TRBD1 as a possible D gene (5 bases). The last part of the DNA fits TRBJ2-7 better; the J call may be wrong. The CDR3 extends over 15 amino acids. The germline gives CDR1 SEHNR, CDR2 FQNEAQ (reference sequence).

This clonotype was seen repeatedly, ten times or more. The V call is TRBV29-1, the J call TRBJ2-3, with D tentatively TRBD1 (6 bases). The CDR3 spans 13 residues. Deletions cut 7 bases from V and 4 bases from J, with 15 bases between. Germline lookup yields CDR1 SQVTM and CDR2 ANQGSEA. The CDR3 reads CSAGTGSADTQYF. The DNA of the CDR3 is TGCAGCGCCGGAACAGGGTCGGCAGATACGCAGTATTTT.

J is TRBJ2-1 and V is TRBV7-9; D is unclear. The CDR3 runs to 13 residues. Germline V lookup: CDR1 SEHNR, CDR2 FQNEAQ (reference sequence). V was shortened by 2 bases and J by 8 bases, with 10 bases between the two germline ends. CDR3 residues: CASSLNSYYEQFF. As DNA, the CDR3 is TGTGCCAGCAGCTTAAACAGTTACTATGAGCAGTTCTTC.

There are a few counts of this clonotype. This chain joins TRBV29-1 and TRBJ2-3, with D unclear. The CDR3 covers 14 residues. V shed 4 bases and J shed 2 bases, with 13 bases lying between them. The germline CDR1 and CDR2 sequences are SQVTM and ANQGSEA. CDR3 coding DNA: TGCAGCGTTGCTGCAGGTAATCCCACAGATACGCAGTATTTT. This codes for CSVAAGNPTDTQYF.

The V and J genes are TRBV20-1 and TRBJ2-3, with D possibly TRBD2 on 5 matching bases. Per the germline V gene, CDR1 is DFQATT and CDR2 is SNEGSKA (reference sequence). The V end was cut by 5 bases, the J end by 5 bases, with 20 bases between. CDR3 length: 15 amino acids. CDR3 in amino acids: CSARHAGSGGDTQYF. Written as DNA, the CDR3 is TGCAGTGCTCGCCACGCAGGCTCCGGAGGAGATACGCAGTATTTT.

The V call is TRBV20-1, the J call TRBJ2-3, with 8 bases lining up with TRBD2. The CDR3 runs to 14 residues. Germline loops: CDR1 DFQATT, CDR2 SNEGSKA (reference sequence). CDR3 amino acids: CSAAAGGGTDTQYF. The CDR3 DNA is TGCAGCGCCGCGGCGGGGGGAGGTACAGATACGCAGTATTTT.

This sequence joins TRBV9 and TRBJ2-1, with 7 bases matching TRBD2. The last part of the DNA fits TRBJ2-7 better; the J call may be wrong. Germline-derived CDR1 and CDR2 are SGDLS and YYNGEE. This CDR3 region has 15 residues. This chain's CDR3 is CASSPDLAATYEQYF. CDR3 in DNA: TGTGCCAGCAGCCCGGATCTAGCGGCTACCTACGAGCAGTACTTC.

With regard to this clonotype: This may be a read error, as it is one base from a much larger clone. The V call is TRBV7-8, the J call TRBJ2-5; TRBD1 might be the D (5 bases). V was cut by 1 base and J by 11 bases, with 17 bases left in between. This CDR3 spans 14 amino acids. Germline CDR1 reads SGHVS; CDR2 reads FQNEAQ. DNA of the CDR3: TGTGCCAGCAGCTTAGGGCCAGGGTGGTACGGGCAGTACTTC. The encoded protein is CASSLGPGWYGQYF.

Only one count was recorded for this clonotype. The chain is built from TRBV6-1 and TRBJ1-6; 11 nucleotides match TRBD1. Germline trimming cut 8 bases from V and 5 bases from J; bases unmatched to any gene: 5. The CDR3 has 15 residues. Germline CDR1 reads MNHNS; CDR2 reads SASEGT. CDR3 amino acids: CASWDRGIDNSPLHF. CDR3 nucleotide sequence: TGTGCCAGCTGGGACAGGGGGATTGATAATTCACCCCTCCACTTT.

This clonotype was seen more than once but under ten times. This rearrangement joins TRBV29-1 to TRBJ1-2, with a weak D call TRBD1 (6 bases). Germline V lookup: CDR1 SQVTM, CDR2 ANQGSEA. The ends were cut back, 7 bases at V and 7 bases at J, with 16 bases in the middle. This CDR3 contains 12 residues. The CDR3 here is CSALRGRGGYTF. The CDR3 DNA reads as TGCAGCGCCCTCCGGGGGCGCGGTGGCTACACCTTC.

CDR3 bases: TGTGCCAGCTCACAACAGGCCGAAGAGACCCAGTACTTC. As protein: CASSQQAEETQYF. This chain connects TRBV18 to TRBJ2-5, with TRBD1 as a possible D gene (5 bases). V was clipped by 4 bases and J by 3 bases, with 9 bases between them. Germline-derived CDR1 and CDR2 are KGHSH and LQKENI. This CDR3 has 13 residues.

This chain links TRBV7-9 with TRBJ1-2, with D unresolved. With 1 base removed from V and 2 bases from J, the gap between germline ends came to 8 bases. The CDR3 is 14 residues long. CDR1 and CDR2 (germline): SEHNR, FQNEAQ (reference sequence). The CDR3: CASSLVLANYGYTF. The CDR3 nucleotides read TGTGCCAGCAGCTTAGTTCTAGCAAACTATGGCTACACCTTC.

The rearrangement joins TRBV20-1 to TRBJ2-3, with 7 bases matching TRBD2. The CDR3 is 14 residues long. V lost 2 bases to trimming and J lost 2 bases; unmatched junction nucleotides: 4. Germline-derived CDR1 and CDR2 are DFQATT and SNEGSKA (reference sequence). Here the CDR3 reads CSARRLAATDTQYF. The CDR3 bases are TGCAGTGCTAGACGGCTAGCGGCCACAGATACGCAGTATTTT.

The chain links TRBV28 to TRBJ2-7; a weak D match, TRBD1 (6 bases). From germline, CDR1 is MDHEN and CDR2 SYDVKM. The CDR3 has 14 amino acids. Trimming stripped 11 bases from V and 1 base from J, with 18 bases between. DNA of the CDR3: TGTGCCGGCACTTTCGGAGACAGGTCCTACGAGCAGTACTTC. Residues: CAGTFGDRSYEQYF. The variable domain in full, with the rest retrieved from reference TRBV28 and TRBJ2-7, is DVKVTQSSRYLVKRTGEKVFLECVQDMDHENMFWYRQDPGLGLRLIYFSYDVKMKEKGDIPEGYSVSREKKERFSLILESASTNQTSMYLCAGTFGDRSYEQYFGPGTRLTVT.

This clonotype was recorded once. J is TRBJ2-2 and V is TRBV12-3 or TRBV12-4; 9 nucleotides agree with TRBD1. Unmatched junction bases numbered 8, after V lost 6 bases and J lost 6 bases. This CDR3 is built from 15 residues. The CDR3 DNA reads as TGTGCCAGCAGGGAGGACAGGGGAGGTCCCGGGGAGCTGTTTTTT. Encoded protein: CASREDRGGPGELFF.

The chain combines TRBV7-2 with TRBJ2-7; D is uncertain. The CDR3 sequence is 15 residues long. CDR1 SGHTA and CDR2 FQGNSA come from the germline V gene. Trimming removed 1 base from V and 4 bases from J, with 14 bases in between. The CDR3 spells CASSLVRGLEYEQYF. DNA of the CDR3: TGTGCCAGCAGCTTAGTTAGAGGCTTGGAATACGAGCAGTACTTC.

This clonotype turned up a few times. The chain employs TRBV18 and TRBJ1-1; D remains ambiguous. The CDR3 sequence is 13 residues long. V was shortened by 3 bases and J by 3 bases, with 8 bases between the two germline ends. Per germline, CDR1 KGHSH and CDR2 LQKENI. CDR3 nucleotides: TGTGCCAGCTCACCTTACACAGACACTGAAGCTTTCTTT. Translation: CASSPYTDTEAFF.

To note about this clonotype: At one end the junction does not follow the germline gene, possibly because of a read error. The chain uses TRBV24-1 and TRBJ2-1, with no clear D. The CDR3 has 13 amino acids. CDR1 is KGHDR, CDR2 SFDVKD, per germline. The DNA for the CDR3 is TGTGCCTCCAGTGATGCCTTTTACAATGAGCAGTTCTTC. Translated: CASSDAFYNEQFF.